The TCR beta chain described here comes from a study of cytomegalovirus exposure and HLA in healthy donors. General study points: Fewer N-insertions (relative to the roughly 720-donor mean) were reportedly seen in an Asian-associated ancestry cluster in a later analysis. The availability of immune exposure information extended only to CMV serostatus.

Trimming stripped 2 bases from V and 8 bases from J, with 9 bases between. The CDR3 loop spans 12 amino acids. Germline-derived CDR1 and CDR2 are MNHEY and SVGAGI. Researchers ran the PCR with 60 Vbeta and 13 Jbeta primers. Data came from immunoSEQ multiplex PCR; TCRdb stores just in-frame clones and leaves some out. Of some 170,000 clones in the sample, 81% were seen once. This clone is a singleton in its sample. The antigen is undetermined. Sequencing was done on a sample of PBMCs. V and J are TRBV6-5 and TRBJ1-2; D remains unclear. The TCR was taken from a woman aged 18-29 years in good health and CMV-seropositive. The CDR3 bases are TGTGCCAGCAGTTACGGAGGGTCGGGCTACACCTTC. Protein product: CASSYGGSGYTF.